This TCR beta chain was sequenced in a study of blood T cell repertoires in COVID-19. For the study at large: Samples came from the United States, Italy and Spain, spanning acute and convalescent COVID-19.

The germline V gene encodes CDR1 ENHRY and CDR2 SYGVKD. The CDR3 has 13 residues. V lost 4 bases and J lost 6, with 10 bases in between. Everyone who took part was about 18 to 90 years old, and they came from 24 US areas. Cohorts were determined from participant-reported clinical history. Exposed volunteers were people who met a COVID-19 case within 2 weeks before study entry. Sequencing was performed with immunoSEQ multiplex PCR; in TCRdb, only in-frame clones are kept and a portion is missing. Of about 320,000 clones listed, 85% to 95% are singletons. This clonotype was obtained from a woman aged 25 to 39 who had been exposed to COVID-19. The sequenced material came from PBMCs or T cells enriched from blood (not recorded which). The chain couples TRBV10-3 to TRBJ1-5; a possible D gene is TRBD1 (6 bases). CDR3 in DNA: TGTGCCATCAGTGGACAGGACTTTCAGCCCCAGCATTTT. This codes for CAISGQDFQPQHF.